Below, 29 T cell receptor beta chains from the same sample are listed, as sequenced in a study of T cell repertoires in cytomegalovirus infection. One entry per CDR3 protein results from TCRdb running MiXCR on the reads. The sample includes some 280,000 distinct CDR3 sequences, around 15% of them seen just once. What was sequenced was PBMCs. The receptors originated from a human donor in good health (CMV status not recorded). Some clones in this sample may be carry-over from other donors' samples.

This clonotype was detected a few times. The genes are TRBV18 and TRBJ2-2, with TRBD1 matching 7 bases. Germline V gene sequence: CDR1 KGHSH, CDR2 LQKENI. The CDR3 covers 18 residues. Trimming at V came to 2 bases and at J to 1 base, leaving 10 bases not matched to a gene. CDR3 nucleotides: TGTGCCAGCTCACCAAACGCCCCAGGGGGACAGAACACCGGGGAGCTGTTTTTT. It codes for CASSPNAPGGQNTGELFF. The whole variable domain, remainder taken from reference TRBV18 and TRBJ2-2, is NAGVMQNPRHLVRRRGQEARLRCSPMKGHSHVYWYRQLPEEGLKFMVYLQKENIIDESGMPKERFSAEFPKEGPSILRIQQVVRGDSAAYFCASSPNAPGGQNTGELFFGEGSRLTVL.

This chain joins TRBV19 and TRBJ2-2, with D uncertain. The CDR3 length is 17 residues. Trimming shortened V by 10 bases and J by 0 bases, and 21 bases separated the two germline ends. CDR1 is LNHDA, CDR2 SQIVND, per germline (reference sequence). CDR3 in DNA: TGTGCCAACCAGGCCTGGACGTGTCCGGCGAACACCGGGGAGCTGTTTTTT. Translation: CANQAWTCPANTGELFF.

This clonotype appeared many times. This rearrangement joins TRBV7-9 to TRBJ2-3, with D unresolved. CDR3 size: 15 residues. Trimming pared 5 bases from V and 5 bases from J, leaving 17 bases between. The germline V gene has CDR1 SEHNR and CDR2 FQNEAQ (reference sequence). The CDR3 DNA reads TGTGCCAGCAGCCCAGAGGCGTCCGGCGTAGATACGCAGTATTTT. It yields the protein CASSPEASGVDTQYF.

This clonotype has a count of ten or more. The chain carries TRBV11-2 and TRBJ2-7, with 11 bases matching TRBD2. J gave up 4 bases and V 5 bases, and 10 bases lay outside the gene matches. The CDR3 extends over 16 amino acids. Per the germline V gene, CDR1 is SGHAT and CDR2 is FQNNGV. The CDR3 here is CASSDLLAGGSYEQYF. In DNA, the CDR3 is TGTGCCAGCAGCGATCTCTTAGCGGGGGGGAGTTACGAGCAGTACTTC.

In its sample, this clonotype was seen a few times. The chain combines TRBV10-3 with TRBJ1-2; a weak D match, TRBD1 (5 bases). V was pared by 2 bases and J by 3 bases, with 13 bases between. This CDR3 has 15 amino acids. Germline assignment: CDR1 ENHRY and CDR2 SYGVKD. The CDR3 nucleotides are TGTGCCATCAGTGAGCTGGGAGGGGAGGACTATGGCTACACCTTC. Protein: CAISELGGEDYGYTF.

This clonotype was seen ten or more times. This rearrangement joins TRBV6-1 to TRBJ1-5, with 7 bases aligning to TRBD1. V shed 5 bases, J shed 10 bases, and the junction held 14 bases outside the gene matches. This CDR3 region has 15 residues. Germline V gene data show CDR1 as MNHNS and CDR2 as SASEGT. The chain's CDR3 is CASSTPSRGLGPQHF. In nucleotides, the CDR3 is TGTGCCAGCAGTACTCCTTCTAGGGGGCTAGGCCCCCAGCATTTT.

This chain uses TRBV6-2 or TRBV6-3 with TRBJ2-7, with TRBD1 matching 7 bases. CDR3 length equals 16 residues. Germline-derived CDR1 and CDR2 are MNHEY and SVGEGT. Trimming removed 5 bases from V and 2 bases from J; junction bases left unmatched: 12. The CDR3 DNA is TGTGCCAGCAGTAAGCCCCGGACAGGAGCCCCCTACGAGCAGTACTTC. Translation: CASSKPRTGAPYEQYF.

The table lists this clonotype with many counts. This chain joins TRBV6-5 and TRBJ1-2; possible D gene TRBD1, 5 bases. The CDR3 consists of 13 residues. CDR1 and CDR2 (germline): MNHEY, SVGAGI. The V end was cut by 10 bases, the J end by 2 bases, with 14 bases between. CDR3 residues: CATGPGFNYGYTF. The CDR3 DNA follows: TGTGCCACAGGGCCGGGGTTCAACTATGGCTACACCTTC.

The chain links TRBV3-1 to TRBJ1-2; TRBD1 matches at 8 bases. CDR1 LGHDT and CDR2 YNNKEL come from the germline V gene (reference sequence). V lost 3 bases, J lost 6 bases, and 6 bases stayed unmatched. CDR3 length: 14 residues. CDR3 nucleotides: TGTGCCAGCAGCCATCCTCGGACAGGGAATGGCTACACCTTC. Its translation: CASSHPRTGNGYTF.

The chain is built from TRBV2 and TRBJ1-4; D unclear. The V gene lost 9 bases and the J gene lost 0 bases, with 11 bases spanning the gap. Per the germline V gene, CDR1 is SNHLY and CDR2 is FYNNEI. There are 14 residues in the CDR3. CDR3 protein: CASGRVSTNEKLFF. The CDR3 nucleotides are TGTGCCAGTGGGCGAGTCTCAACTAATGAAAAACTGTTTTTT. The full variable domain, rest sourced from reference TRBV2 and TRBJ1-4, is EPEVTQTPSHQVTQMGQEVILRCVPISNHLYFYWYRQILGQKVEFLVSFYNNEISEKSEIFDDQFSVERPDGSNFTLKIRSTKLEDSAMYFCASGRVSTNEKLFFGSGTQLSVL.

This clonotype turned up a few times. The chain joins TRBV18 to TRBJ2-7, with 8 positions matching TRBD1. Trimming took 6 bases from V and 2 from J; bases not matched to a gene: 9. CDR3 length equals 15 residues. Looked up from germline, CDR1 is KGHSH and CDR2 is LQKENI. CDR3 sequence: CASSQTTGATYEQYF. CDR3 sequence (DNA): TGTGCCAGCTCCCAAACGACAGGGGCGACCTACGAGCAGTACTTC.

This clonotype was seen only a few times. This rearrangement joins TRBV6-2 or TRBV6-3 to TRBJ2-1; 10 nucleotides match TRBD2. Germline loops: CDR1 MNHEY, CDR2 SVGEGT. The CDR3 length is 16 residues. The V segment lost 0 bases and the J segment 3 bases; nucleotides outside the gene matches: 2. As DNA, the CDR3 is TGTGCCAGCAGTTACTCACTAGCGGGGTTCTACAATGAGCAGTTCTTC. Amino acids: CASSYSLAGFYNEQFF.

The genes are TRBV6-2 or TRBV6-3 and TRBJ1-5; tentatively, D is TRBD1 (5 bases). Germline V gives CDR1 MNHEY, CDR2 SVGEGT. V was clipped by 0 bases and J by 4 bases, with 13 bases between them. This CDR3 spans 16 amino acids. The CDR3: CASSYSISDTNQPQHF. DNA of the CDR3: TGTGCCAGCAGTTACTCGATATCGGACACAAATCAGCCCCAGCATTTT.

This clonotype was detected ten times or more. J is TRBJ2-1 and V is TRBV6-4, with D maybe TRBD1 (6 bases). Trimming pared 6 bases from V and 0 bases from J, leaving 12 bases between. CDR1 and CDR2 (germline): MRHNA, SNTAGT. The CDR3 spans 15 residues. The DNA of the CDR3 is TGTGCCAGCAGCGCCGAAGGGGGCTCCTACAATGAGCAGTTCTTC. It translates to CASSAEGGSYNEQFF.

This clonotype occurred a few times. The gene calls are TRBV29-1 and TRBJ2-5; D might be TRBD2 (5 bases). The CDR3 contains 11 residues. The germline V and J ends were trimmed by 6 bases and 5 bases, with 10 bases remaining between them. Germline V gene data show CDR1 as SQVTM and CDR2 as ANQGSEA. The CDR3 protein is CSVLGGETQYF. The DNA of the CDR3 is TGCAGCGTCTTGGGCGGGGAGACCCAGTACTTC.

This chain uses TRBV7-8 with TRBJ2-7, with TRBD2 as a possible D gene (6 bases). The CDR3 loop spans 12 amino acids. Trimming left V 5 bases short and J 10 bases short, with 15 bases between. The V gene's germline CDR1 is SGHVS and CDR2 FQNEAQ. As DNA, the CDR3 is TGTGCCAGCAGCCCACCGGCGCGGGATCAGTACTTC. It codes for CASSPPARDQYF.

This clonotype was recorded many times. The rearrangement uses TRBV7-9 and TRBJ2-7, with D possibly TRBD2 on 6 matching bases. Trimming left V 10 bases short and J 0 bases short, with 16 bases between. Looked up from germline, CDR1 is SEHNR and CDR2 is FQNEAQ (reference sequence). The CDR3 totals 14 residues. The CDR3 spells CATSGGDGSYEQYF. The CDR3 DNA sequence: TGTGCCACCTCCGGCGGGGACGGCTCCTACGAGCAGTACTTC.

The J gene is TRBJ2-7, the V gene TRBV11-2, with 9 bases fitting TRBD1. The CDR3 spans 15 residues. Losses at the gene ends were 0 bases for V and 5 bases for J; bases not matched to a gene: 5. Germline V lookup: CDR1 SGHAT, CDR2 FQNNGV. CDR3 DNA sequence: TGTGCCAGCAGCTTAGAGGGACAGGGCTTCAACGAGCAGTACTTC. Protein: CASSLEGQGFNEQYF.

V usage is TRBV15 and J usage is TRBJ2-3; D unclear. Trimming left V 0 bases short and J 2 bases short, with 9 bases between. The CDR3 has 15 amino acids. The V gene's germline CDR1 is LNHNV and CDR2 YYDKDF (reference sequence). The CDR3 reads CATSRDKGLTDTQYF. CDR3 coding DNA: TGTGCCACCAGCAGAGATAAGGGTCTCACAGATACGCAGTATTTT.

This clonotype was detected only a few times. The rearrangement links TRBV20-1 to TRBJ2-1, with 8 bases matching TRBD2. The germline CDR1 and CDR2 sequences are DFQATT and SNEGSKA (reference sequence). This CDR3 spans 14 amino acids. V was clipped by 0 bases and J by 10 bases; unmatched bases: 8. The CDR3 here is CSARDGTRALEQFF. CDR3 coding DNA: TGCAGTGCTAGAGACGGGACTAGAGCTTTGGAGCAGTTCTTC.

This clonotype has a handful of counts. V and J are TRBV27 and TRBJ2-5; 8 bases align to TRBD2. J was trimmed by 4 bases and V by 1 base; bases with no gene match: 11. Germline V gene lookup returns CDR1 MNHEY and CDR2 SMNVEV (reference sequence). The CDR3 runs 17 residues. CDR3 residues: CASSLYRTSMGRETQYF. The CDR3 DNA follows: TGTGCCAGCAGTTTATACAGGACTAGCATGGGGCGAGAGACCCAGTACTTC.

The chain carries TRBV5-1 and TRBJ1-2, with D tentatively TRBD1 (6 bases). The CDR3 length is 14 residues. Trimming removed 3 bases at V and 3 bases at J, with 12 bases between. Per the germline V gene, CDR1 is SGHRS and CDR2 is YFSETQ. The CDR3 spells CASSSDGGDYGYTF. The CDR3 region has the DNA TGCGCCAGCAGCTCGGACGGGGGCGACTATGGCTACACCTTC.

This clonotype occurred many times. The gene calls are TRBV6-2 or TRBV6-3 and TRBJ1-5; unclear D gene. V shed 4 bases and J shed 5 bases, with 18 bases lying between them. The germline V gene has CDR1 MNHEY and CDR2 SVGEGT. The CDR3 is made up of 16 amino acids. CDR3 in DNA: TGTGCCAGCAGTTCTCCGTACCGAGAAGGACATCAGCCCCAGCATTTT. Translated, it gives CASSSPYREGHQPQHF.

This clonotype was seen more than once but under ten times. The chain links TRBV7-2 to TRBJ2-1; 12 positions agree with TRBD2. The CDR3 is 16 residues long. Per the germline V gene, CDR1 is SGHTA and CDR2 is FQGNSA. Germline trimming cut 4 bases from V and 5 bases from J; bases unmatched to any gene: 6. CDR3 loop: CASSWVGLAGHNEQFF. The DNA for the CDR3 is TGTGCCAGCAGCTGGGTTGGACTAGCGGGACACAATGAGCAGTTCTTC.

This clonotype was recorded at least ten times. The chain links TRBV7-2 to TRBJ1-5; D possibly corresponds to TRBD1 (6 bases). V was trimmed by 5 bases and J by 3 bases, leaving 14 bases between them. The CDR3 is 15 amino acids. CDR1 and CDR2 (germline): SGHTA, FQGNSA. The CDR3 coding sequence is TGTGCCAGCAGCCTAAACCGGGACACCAATCAGCCCCAGCATTTT. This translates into CASSLNRDTNQPQHF. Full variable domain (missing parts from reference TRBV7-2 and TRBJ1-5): GAGVSQSPSNKVTEKGKDVELRCDPISGHTALYWYRQSLGQGLEFLIYFQGNSAPDKSGLPSDRFSAERTGGSVSTLTIQRTQQEDSAVYLCASSLNRDTNQPQHFGDGTRLSIL.

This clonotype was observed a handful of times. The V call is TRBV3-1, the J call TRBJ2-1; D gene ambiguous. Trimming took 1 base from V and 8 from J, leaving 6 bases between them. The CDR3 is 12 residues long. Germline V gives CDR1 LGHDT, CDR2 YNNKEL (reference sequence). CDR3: CASSQAPHEQFF. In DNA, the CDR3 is TGTGCCAGCAGCCAAGCCCCCCATGAGCAGTTCTTC.

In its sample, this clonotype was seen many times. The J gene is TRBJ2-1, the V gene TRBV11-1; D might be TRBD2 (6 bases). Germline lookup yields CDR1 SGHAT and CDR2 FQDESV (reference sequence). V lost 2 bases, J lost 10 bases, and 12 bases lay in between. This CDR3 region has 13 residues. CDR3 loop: CASSLRESGEQFF. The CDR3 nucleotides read TGTGCCAGCAGCTTACGGGAGTCAGGGGAGCAGTTCTTC.

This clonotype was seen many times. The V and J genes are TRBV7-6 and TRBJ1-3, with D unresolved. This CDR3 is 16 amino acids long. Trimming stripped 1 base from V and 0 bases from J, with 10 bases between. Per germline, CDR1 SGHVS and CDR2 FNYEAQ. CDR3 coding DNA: TGTGCCAGCAGCTTAGGGGGAGGTACCTCTGGAAACACCATATATTTT. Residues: CASSLGGGTSGNTIYF.

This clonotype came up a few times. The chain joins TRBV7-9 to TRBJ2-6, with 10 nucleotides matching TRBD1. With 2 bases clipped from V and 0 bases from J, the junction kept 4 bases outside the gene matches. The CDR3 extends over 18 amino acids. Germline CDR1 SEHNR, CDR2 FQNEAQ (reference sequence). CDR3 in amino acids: CASSLPTGGSSGANVLTF. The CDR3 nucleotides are TGTGCCAGCAGCTTACCGACAGGGGGCAGCTCTGGGGCCAACGTCCTGACTTTC.